A selection of T cell receptor beta chains follows, all from one sample in a study of T-cell reconstitution after alpha-beta-depleted transplantation in children. TCRdb re-called the PCR reads through MiXCR, storing one row per CDR3 protein. This repertoire shows about 420,000 distinct CDR3 sequences, under 20% found once; its top ten account for 25% to 30%. This material consisted of PBMCs, mostly from graft donor cells, taken 360 days after TCRalphabeta/CD19-depleted stem cell transplant. The receptors derive from a boy less than two years old who had a stem cell transplant for Wiskott-Aldrich syndrome, so the T cells may come from the graft donor. Both conserved end residues are part of each CDR3. A D gene is named only where the DNA matches it firmly. A clone size is listed for some rows: how often the clone was seen (once, few, many), or a class if it is expanded.

>TRBV4-3|few|13|-|TRBJ2-7
CASSQTRAGEQYF
TGCGCCAGCAGCCAAACTCGGGCGGGCGAGCAGTACTTC
>TRBV5-1|-|17|TRBD2|TRBJ2-7
CASSLNLAGEGPYEQYF
TGCGCCAGCAGCTTGAACCTAGCGGGGGAAGGCCCCTACGAGCAGTACTTC
>TRBV2|few|15|-|TRBJ2-2
CASSEDWGNTGELFF
TGTGCCAGCAGTGAAGATTGGGGGAACACCGGGGAGCTGTTTTTT
>TRBV24-1|-|13|-|TRBJ2-1
CATSEAGYNEQFF
TGTGCCACCAGTGAGGCAGGGTACAATGAGCAGTTCTTC
>TRBV9|once|17|TRBD2|TRBJ2-7
CASSVMEILAQTYEQYF
TGTGCCAGCAGCGTCATGGAAATACTAGCGCAGACCTACGAGCAGTACTTC
>TRBV7-8|many|16|-|TRBJ2-5
CASSLRLGRGQETQYF
TGTGCCAGCAGCTTACGGCTGGGAAGAGGGCAAGAGACCCAGTACTTC
>TRBV6-2/TRBV6-3|-|14|TRBD2|TRBJ2-7
CASKTGAGTYEQYF
TGTGCCAGCAAAACGGGAGCGGGGACCTACGAGCAGTACTTC
>TRBV12-3/TRBV12-4|many|16|TRBD1|TRBJ1-2
CASSFPGGEGKYGYTF
TGTGCCAGCAGTTTCCCAGGGGGAGAAGGGAAATATGGCTACACCTTC
>TRBV12-3/TRBV12-4|many|15|TRBD1|TRBJ2-7
CASSLAGGPSYEQYF
TGTGCCAGCAGTTTAGCAGGGGGCCCCTCCTACGAGCAGTACTTC
>TRBV29-1|few|13|-|TRBJ1-1
CSVGEGKVTEAFF
TGCAGCGTTGGTGAAGGGAAGGTCACTGAAGCTTTCTTT
>TRBV5-5|few|16|-|TRBJ2-6
CASSLGTQAGANVLTF
TGTGCCAGCAGCTTGGGAACCCAGGCAGGGGCCAACGTCCTGACTTTC
>TRBV12-3/TRBV12-4|-|16|TRBD2|TRBJ2-2
CASSRGSGGRIGELFF
TGTGCCAGCAGTAGGGGTAGCGGGGGGAGGATCGGGGAGCTGTTTTTT
>TRBV24-1|few|17|-|TRBJ2-4
CATSRGGTTGPKNIQYF
TGTGCCACCAGCAGGGGGGGGACGACAGGGCCCAAAAACATTCAGTACTTC
>TRBV7-9|-|14|-|TRBJ2-7
CASSLNSHSYEQYF
TGTGCCAGCAGCTTAAACAGCCACTCCTACGAGCAGTACTTC
>TRBV4-1|-|14|-|TRBJ2-3
CASSHTGAADTQYF
TGCGCCAGCAGCCACACGGGCGCTGCAGATACGCAGTATTTT
>TRBV10-3|few|17|-|TRBJ2-3
CAISGDGKGYATDTQYF
TGTGCCATCAGTGGAGACGGAAAGGGCTACGCCACAGATACGCAGTATTTT
>TRBV14|-|17|-|TRBJ1-1
CASSQEQGYIMDTEAFF
TGTGCCAGCAGCCAAGAACAGGGCTATATTATGGACACTGAAGCTTTCTTT
>TRBV29-1|few|20|TRBD1|TRBJ2-7
CSVELPRDRVFLGGPYEQYF
TGCAGCGTTGAATTACCCCGGGACAGGGTCTTCTTAGGGGGCCCCTACGAGCAGTACTTC
>TRBV7-9|-|15|-|TRBJ2-5
CASSRVQGPQETQYF
TGTGCCAGCAGCCGGGTCCAGGGGCCTCAAGAGACCCAGTACTTC
>TRBV28|-|16|TRBD1|TRBJ1-4
CASSSLPGQTNEKLFF
TGTGCCAGCAGTTCCCTCCCGGGACAGACTAATGAAAAACTGTTTTTT
>TRBV29-1|few|12|TRBD1|TRBJ1-2
CSVDRGDYGYTF
TGCAGCGTTGACAGGGGGGACTATGGCTACACCTTC
>TRBV29-1|-|12|-|TRBJ2-7
CSVAVDNYEQYF
TGCAGCGTTGCAGTGGACAACTACGAGCAGTACTTC
>TRBV12-3/TRBV12-4|few|12|TRBD1|TRBJ2-5
CASGDRQETQYF
TGTGCCAGCGGGGACAGGCAAGAGACCCAGTACTTC
>TRBV2|few|13|-|TRBJ2-1
CASTNGQNNEQFF
TGTGCCAGCACCAACGGACAGAACAATGAGCAGTTCTTC
>TRBV29-1|-|14|-|TRBJ2-1
CSVWDASSYNEQFF
TGCAGCGTGTGGGACGCCAGCTCCTACAATGAGCAGTTCTTC
>TRBV13|few|16|-|TRBJ2-7
CASSLVGGTGSYEQYF
TGTGCCAGCAGCTTAGTTGGGGGGACCGGATCCTACGAGCAGTACTTC
>TRBV6-1|few|16|TRBD2|TRBJ2-2
CASARGSGSSAGELFF
TGTGCCAGCGCGAGGGGTAGCGGGAGTTCCGCGGGGGAGCTGTTTTTT
>TRBV5-1|many|16|TRBD2|TRBJ2-1
CASSSQTGTTYNEQFF
TGCGCCAGCAGCTCCCAGACCGGGACTACCTACAATGAGCAGTTCTTC
>TRBV3-1|many|13|-|TRBJ1-2
CASSQDLWDGYTF
TGTGCCAGCAGCCAAGATCTATGGGATGGCTACACCTTC
>TRBV11-2|-|16|-|TRBJ2-5
CASSLDRWQIGETQYF
TGTGCCAGCAGCTTAGATCGATGGCAGATTGGGGAGACCCAGTACTTC
>TRBV5-8|-|14|TRBD1|TRBJ2-5
CASSQDRGFKTQYF
TGTGCCAGCAGCCAGGACAGGGGGTTTAAGACCCAGTACTTC
>TRBV3-1|-|14|-|TRBJ1-2
CASSQGTFNYGYTF
TGTGCCAGCAGCCAAGGGACATTTAACTATGGCTACACCTTC
>TRBV18|-|14|TRBD2|TRBJ2-7
CASSPKTSADEQYF
TGTGCCAGCTCACCTAAGACTAGCGCGGACGAGCAGTACTTC
>TRBV20-1|-|14|TRBD2|TRBJ2-7
CSARPSGYSYEQYF
TGCAGTGCTAGACCTAGCGGGTACTCCTACGAGCAGTACTTC
>TRBV10-3|few|13|TRBD1|TRBJ2-1
CAIGQGRSYEQFF
TGTGCCATAGGACAGGGAAGGAGTTATGAGCAGTTCTTC
>TRBV12-3/TRBV12-4|-|14|-|TRBJ1-5
CASSGQRSNQPQHF
TGTGCCAGCAGTGGACAGAGAAGCAATCAGCCCCAGCATTTT
>TRBV2|few|15|-|TRBJ2-7
CASRKGRGSSYEQYF
TGTGCCAGCAGGAAAGGGAGGGGGAGCTCCTACGAGCAGTACTTC
>TRBV5-1|-|13|-|TRBJ2-7
CASSLGPEGEQYF
TGCGCCAGCAGCTTGGGACCTGAGGGCGAGCAGTACTTC
>TRBV6-6|-|13|-|TRBJ2-7
CASSYIRHYEQYF
TGTGCCAGCAGTTACATTCGCCACTACGAGCAGTACTTC
>TRBV6-1|few|15|TRBD1|TRBJ1-2
CASRLGQGPLYGYTF
TGTGCCAGCCGACTCGGACAGGGACCTCTATATGGCTACACCTTC
>TRBV7-2|few|14|-|TRBJ2-7
CASSFKASSYEQYF
TGTGCCAGCAGCTTTAAAGCTAGCTCCTACGAGCAGTACTTC
>TRBV5-1|-|14|-|TRBJ2-3
CASSLGALTDTQYF
TGCGCCAGCAGCTTGGGGGCCCTCACAGATACGCAGTATTTT
>TRBV6-5|-|14|-|TRBJ2-7
CASSYSGKGHEQYF
TGTGCCAGCAGTTACTCGGGCAAAGGGCACGAGCAGTACTTC
>TRBV13|few|18|TRBD1|TRBJ2-1
CASSLGPTTGGSNNEQFF
TGTGCCAGCAGCTTAGGCCCAACGACAGGGGGCTCGAACAATGAGCAGTTCTTC
>TRBV20-1|-|12|TRBD1|TRBJ2-7
CRTHRGSYEQYF
TGCAGAACCCACAGGGGGTCCTACGAGCAGTACTTC
>TRBV11-2|-|17|TRBD2|TRBJ2-7
CASSLDLPAGGLYEQYF
TGTGCCAGCAGCTTAGATCTGCCGGCGGGAGGCCTCTACGAGCAGTACTTC
>TRBV5-1|few|15|TRBD1|TRBJ1-1
CASSETGREGPEAFF
TGCGCCAGCAGCGAGACAGGGAGGGAAGGCCCTGAAGCTTTCTTT
>TRBV6-2/TRBV6-3|-|16|-|TRBJ1-5
CASSYRRTAGDQPQHF
TGTGCCAGCAGTTACCGACGGACGGCTGGGGATCAGCCCCAGCATTTT
>TRBV6-1|-|16|TRBD2|TRBJ2-5
CASRGVAGRNQETQYF
TGTGCCAGCAGAGGAGTAGCGGGAAGGAACCAAGAGACCCAGTACTTC
>TRBV7-2|many|16|-|TRBJ1-5
CASSLGLGLGNQPQHF
TGTGCCAGCAGCTTAGGGTTAGGATTAGGCAATCAGCCCCAGCATTTT
>TRBV11-2|-|14|-|TRBJ1-2
CASSLLLGVSGYTF
TGTGCCAGCAGCTTATTGTTGGGGGTATCTGGCTACACCTTC
>TRBV7-8|few|14|-|TRBJ1-6
CASSIRTGLSPLHF
TGTGCCAGCAGCATCCGGACGGGGTTGTCACCCCTCCACTTT
>TRBV5-1|few|18|-|TRBJ2-3
CASSLAERGYEGTDTQYF
TGCGCCAGCAGCTTGGCCGAGAGGGGGTATGAGGGCACAGATACGCAGTATTTT
>TRBV5-5|-|18|TRBD2|TRBJ2-3
CASSLVGLAVGSTDTQYF
TGTGCCAGCAGCTTGGTGGGACTAGCTGTTGGAAGCACAGATACGCAGTATTTT
>TRBV18|-|12|-|TRBJ2-1
CASSPPRSEQFF
TGTGCCAGCTCACCACCTAGGAGTGAGCAGTTCTTC
>TRBV24-1|many|13|TRBD1|TRBJ2-3
CATRSTGADTQYF
TGTGCCACCAGGTCCACAGGGGCAGATACGCAGTATTTT
>TRBV30|-|16|TRBD1|TRBJ2-5
CAWSVRRTGGGKTQYF
TGTGCCTGGAGTGTACGGAGGACAGGGGGCGGGAAGACCCAGTACTTC
>TRBV5-6|-|15|-|TRBJ2-1
CASSLKDYRAIEQFF
TGTGCCAGCAGCTTGAAGGACTACCGGGCCATCGAGCAGTTCTTC
>TRBV4-1|-|17|-|TRBJ2-4
CASSQGGFREDKNIQYF
TGCGCCAGCAGCCAAGGGGGATTCAGGGAGGACAAAAACATTCAGTACTTC
>TRBV2|-|15|TRBD1|TRBJ2-5
CASSVQQGVQETQYF
TGTGCCAGCAGTGTCCAACAGGGGGTCCAAGAGACCCAGTACTTC